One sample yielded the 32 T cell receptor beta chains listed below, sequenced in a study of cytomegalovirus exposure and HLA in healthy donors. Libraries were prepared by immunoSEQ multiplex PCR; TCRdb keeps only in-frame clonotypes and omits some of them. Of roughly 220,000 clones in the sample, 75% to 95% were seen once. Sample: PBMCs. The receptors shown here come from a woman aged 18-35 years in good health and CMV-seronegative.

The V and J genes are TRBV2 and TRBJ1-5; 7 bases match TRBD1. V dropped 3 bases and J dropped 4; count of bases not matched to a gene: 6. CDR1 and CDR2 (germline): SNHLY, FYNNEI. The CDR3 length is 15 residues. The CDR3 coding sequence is TGTGCCAGCAGTGACCCGGGACAGAAAAATCAGCCCCAGCATTTT. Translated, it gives CASSDPGQKNQPQHF. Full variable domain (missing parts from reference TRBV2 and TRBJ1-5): EPEVTQTPSHQVTQMGQEVILRCVPISNHLYFYWYRQILGQKVEFLVSFYNNEISEKSEIFDDQFSVERPDGSNFTLKIRSTKLEDSAMYFCASSDPGQKNQPQHFGDGTRLSIL.

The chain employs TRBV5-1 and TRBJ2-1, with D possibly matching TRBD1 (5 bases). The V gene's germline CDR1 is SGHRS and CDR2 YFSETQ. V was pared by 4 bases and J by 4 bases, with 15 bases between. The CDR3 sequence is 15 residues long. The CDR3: CASSKTETKYNEQFF. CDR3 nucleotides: TGCGCCAGCAGCAAGACAGAGACGAAATACAATGAGCAGTTCTTC.

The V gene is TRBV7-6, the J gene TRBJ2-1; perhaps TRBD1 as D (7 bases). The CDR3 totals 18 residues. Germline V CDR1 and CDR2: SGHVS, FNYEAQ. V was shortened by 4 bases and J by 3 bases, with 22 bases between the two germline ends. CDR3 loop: CASSSRFVPGGIYNEQFF. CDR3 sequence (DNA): TGTGCCAGCAGCTCCCGTTTCGTCCCAGGGGGGATCTACAATGAGCAGTTCTTC.

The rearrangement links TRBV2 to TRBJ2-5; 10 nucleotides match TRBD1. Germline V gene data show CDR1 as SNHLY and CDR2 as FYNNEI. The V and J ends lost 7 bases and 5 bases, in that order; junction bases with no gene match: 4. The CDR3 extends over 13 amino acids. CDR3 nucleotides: TGTGCCAGCATGACAGGGGGCCGGGAGACCCAGTACTTC. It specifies CASMTGGRETQYF.

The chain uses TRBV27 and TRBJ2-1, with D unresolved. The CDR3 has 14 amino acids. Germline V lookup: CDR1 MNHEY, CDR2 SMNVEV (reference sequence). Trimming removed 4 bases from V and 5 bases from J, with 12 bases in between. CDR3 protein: CASSSSSSHNEQFF. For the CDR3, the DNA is TGTGCCAGCAGTTCCTCGAGCTCACACAATGAGCAGTTCTTC.

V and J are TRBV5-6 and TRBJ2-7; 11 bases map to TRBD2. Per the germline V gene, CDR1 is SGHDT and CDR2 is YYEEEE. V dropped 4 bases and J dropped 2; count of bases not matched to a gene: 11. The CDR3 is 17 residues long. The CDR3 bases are TGTGCCAGCAGCCCCACCCGGACTAGCGGGTTCACCTACGAGCAGTACTTC. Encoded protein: CASSPTRTSGFTYEQYF.

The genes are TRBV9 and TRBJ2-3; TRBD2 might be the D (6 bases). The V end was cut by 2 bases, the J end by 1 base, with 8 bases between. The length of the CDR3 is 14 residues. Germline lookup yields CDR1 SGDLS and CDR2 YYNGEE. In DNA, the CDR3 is TGTGCCAGCAGCGTGACTAGAGGCACAGATACGCAGTATTTT. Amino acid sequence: CASSVTRGTDTQYF. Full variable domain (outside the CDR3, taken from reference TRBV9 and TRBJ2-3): DSGVTQTPKHLITATGQRVTLRCSPRSGDLSVYWYQQSLDQGLQFLIQYYNGEERAKGNILERFSAQQFPDLHSELNLSSLELGDSALYFCASSVTRGTDTQYFGPGTRLTVL.

CDR3 sequence reads: CASSLGSAGLQETQYF. CDR3 nucleotides: TGTGCCAGCAGCTTAGGATCGGCAGGGTTACAAGAGACCCAGTACTTC. The chain is built from TRBV11-3 and TRBJ2-5, with D perhaps TRBD1 (5 bases). CDR3 size: 16 residues. Trimming removed 1 base at V and 2 bases at J, with 14 bases between. Germline lookup yields CDR1 SGHNT and CDR2 YENEEA.

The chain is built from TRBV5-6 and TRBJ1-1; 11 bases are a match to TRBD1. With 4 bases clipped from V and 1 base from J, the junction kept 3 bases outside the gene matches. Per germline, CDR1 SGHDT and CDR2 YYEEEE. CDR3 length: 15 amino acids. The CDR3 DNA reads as TGTGCCAGCAGCACTGGGACAGGGGGGAACACTGAAGCTTTCTTT. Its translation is CASSTGTGGNTEAFF. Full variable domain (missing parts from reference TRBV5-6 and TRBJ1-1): DAGVTQSPTHLIKTRGQQVTLRCSPKSGHDTVSWYQQALGQGPQFIFQYYEEEERQRGNFPDRFSGHQFPNYSSELNVNALLLGDSALYLCASSTGTGGNTEAFFGQGTRLTVV.

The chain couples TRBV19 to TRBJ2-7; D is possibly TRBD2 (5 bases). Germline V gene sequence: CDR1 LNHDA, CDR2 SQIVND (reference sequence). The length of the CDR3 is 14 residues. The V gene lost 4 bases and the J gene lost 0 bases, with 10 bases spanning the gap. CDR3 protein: CASSTGEGSYEQYF. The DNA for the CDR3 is TGTGCCAGTAGTACGGGTGAGGGCTCCTACGAGCAGTACTTC.

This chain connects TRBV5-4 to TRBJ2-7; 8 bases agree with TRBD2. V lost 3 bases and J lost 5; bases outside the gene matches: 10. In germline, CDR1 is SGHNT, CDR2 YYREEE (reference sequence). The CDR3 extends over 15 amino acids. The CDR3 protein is CASSSGGDRGDEQYF. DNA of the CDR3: TGTGCCAGCAGCTCGGGGGGGGATAGGGGCGACGAGCAGTACTTC.

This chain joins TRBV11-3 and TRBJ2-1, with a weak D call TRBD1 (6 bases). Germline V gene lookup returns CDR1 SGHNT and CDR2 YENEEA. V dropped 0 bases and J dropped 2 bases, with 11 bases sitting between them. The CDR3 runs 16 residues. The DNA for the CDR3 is TGTGCCAGCAGCTTAGATACACAGGGACCCTACAATGAGCAGTTCTTC. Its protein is CASSLDTQGPYNEQFF.

CDR3 DNA sequence: TGCAGTGCTCAACTAGCGGCATCGCAGTTCTTC. Translated, it gives CSAQLAASQFF. J is TRBJ2-1 and V is TRBV20-1; 8 positions match TRBD2. The CDR3 contains 11 residues. Germline CDR1 is DFQATT and CDR2 is SNEGSKA (reference sequence). V lost 5 bases, J lost 12 bases, and 6 bases stayed unmatched.

This CDR3 is CASSRSGGELETQYF. As DNA, the CDR3 is TGCGCCAGCAGCAGGTCGGGGGGCGAATTGGAGACCCAGTACTTC. This sequence joins TRBV5-1 and TRBJ2-5; perhaps TRBD2 as D (7 bases). Per germline, CDR1 SGHRS and CDR2 YFSETQ. This CDR3 comprises 15 residues. V was shortened by 4 bases and J by 5 bases, with 18 bases between the two germline ends.

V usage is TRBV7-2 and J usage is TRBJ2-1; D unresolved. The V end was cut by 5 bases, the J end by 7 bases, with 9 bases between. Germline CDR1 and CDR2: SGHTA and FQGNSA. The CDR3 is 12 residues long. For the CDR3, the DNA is TGTGCCAGCAGCACTAACTCGAATGAGCAGTTCTTC. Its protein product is CASSTNSNEQFF.

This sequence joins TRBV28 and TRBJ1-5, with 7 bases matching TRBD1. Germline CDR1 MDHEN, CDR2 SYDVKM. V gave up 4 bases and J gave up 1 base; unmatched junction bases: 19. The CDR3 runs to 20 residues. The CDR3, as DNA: TGTGCCAGCAGTTCCATTCAGGGGGGTACAGGGACGTTGAGCAATCAGCCCCAGCATTTT. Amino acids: CASSSIQGGTGTLSNQPQHF.

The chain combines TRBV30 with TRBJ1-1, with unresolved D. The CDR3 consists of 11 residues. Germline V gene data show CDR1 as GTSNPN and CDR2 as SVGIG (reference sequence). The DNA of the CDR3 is TGTCAATGTCGCAGGAACACTGAAGCTTTCTTT. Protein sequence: CQCRRNTEAFF.

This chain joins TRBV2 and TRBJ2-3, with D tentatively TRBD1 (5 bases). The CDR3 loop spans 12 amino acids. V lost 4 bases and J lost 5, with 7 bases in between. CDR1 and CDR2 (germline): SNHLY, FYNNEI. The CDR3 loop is CASSAQGDTQYF. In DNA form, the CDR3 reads TGTGCCAGCAGTGCCCAGGGAGATACGCAGTATTTT.

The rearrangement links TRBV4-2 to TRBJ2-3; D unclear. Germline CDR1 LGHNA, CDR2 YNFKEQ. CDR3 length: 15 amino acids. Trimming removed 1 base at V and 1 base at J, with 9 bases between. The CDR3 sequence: CASSQASSGTDTQYF. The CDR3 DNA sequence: TGTGCCAGCAGCCAAGCCTCCTCCGGCACAGATACGCAGTATTTT.

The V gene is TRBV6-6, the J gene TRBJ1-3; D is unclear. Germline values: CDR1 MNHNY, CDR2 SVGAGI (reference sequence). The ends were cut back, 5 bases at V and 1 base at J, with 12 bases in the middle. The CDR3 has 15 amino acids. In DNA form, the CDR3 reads TGTGCCAGCAGTCCTCTTTCGGTATCTGGAAACACCATATATTTT. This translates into CASSPLSVSGNTIYF.

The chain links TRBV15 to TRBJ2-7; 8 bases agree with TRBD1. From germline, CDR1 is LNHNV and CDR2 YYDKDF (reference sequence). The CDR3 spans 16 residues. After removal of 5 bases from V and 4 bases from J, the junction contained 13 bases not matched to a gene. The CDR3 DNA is TGTGCCACCAGCTTAAACTCCAGGGGGCCCCCGTACGAGCAGTACTTC. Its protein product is CATSLNSRGPPYEQYF.

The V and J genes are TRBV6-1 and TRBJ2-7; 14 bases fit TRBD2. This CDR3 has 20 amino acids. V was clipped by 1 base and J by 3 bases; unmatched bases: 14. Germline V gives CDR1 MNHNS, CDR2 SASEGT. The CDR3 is CASSEGIPGTSGSPYYEQYF. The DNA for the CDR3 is TGTGCCAGCAGTGAAGGGATACCTGGGACTAGCGGGAGTCCTTACTACGAGCAGTACTTC.

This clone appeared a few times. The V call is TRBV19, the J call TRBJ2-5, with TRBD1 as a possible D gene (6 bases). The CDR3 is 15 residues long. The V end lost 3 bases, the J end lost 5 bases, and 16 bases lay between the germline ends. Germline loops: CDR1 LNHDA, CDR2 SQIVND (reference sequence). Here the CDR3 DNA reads TGTGCCAGTAGTATCAACCGCCAGGGGTACGAGACCCAGTACTTC. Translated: CASSINRQGYETQYF. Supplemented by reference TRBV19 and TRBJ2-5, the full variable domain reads DGGITQSPKYLFRKEGQNVTLSCEQNLNHDAMYWYRQDPGQGLRLIYYSQIVNDFQKGDIAEGYSVSREKKESFPLTVTSAQKNPTAFYLCASSINRQGYETQYFGPGTRLLVL.

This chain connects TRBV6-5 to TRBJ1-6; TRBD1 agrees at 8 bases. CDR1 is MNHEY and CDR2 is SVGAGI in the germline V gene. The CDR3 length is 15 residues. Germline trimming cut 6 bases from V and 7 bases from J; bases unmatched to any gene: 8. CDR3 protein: CASRIRDRTNSPLHF. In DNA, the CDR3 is TGTGCCAGCAGGATTCGGGACAGGACCAATTCACCCCTCCACTTT.

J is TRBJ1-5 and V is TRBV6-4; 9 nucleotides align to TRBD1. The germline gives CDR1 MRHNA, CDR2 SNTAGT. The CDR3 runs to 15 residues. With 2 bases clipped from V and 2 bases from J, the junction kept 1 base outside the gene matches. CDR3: CASSDTGGGNQPQHF. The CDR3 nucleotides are TGTGCCAGCAGTGACACAGGGGGCGGCAATCAGCCCCAGCATTTT.

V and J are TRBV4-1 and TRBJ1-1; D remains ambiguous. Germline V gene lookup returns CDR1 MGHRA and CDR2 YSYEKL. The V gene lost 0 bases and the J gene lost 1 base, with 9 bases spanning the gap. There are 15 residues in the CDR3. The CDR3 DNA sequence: TGCGCCAGCAGCCAAGATGGTCGGGGGAACACTGAAGCTTTCTTT. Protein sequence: CASSQDGRGNTEAFF.

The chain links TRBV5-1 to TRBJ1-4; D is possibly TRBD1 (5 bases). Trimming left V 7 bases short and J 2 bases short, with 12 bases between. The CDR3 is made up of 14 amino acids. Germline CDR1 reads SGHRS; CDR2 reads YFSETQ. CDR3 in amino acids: CASSTAGTNEKLFF. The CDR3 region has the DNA TGCGCCAGCTCGACAGCGGGGACTAATGAAAAACTGTTTTTT.

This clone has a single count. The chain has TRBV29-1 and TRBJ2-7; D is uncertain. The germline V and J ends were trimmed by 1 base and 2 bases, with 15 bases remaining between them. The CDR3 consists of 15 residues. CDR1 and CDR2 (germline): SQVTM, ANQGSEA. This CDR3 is CSVEGPTTGAYEQYF. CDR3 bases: TGCAGCGTTGAAGGCCCCACGACCGGAGCCTACGAGCAGTACTTC.

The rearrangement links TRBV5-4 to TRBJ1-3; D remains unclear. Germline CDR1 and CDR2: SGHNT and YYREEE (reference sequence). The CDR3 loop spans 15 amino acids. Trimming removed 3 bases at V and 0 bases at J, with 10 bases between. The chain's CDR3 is CASSSRIGSGNTIYF. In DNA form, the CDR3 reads TGTGCCAGCAGCTCCAGGATCGGCTCTGGAAACACCATATATTTT.

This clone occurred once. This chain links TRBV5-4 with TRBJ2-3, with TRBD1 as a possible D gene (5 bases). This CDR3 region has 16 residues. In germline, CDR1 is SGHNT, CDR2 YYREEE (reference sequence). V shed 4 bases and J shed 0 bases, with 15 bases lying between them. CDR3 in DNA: TGTGCCAGCAGCCCAACGCGGACAATTAGCACAGATACGCAGTATTTT. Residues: CASSPTRTISTDTQYF.

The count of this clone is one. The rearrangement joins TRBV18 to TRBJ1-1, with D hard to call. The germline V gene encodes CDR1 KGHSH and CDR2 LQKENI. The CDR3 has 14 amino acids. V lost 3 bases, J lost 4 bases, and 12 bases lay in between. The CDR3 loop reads CASSPGPQVTEAFF. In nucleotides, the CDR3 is TGTGCCAGCTCACCCGGCCCGCAGGTCACTGAAGCTTTCTTT.

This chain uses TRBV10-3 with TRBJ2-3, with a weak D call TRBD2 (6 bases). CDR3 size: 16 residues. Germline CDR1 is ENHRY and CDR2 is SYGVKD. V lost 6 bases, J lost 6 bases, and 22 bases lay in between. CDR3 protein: CAISSAGKGDPDTQYF. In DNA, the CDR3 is TGTGCCATCAGCTCGGCGGGGAAGGGCGACCCCGATACGCAGTATTTT.